These 20 T cell receptor beta chains came from one sample sequenced in a study of blood T cell repertoires in COVID-19. Libraries were prepared by immunoSEQ multiplex PCR; TCRdb keeps only in-frame clonotypes and omits some of them. Among 110,000 to 150,000 clones listed, approximately 90% were seen once. Sequenced: peripheral blood. These receptors originate from a woman older than 75 with acute or convalescent COVID-19.

V and J are TRBV9 and TRBJ1-2, with 10 bases fitting TRBD1. J lost 4 bases, V lost 0 bases, and 15 bases had no gene match. The CDR3 is made up of 19 amino acids. CDR1 and CDR2 from the germline V gene are SGDLS and YYNGEE. In DNA, the CDR3 is TGTGCCAGCAGCGTAGGAGCCTTGAAGGGACAGGGGTTCGTCTATGGCTACACCTTC. Its translation: CASSVGALKGQGFVYGYTF.

The J gene is TRBJ1-3, the V gene TRBV13; 10 nucleotides match TRBD1. Per the germline V gene, CDR1 is PRHDT and CDR2 is FYEKMQ (reference sequence). The CDR3 contains 14 residues. J was trimmed by 2 bases and V by 10 bases; bases with no gene match: 5. The CDR3 here is CATPGTGAGNTIYF. DNA of the CDR3: TGTGCCACCCCTGGGACAGGGGCTGGAAACACCATATATTTT.

The chain employs TRBV18 and TRBJ2-7; the match to TRBD1 covers 7 bases. This CDR3 has 14 amino acids. Trimming at V came to 3 bases and at J to 6 bases, leaving 8 bases not matched to a gene. Per germline, CDR1 KGHSH and CDR2 LQKENI. DNA for the CDR3: TGTGCCAGCTCACCCGACAGGGTTCAGGGCGAGCAGTACTTC. This translates into CASSPDRVQGEQYF.

The chain couples TRBV6-5 to TRBJ1-4, with D perhaps matching TRBD1 (6 bases). Trimming took 4 bases from V and 7 from J, leaving 13 bases between them. The CDR3 is made up of 14 amino acids. Germline CDR1 reads MNHEY; CDR2 reads SVGAGI. CDR3 DNA sequence: TGTGCCAGCAGTTCCCCATCGGACAGTGAAAAACTGTTTTTT. Its translation: CASSSPSDSEKLFF.

The chain is built from TRBV2 and TRBJ2-5; 10 nucleotides line up with TRBD2. CDR3 length equals 15 residues. From germline, CDR1 is SNHLY and CDR2 FYNNEI. Losses at the gene ends were 8 bases for V and 5 bases for J; bases not matched to a gene: 11. CDR3 in amino acids: CASFSELAGSETQYF. Written as DNA, the CDR3 is TGTGCCAGCTTTTCAGAACTAGCGGGGAGTGAGACCCAGTACTTC.

The chain employs TRBV7-2 and TRBJ1-1; 8 bases are shared with TRBD1. Unmatched junction bases numbered 1, after V lost 1 base and J lost 0 bases. From germline, CDR1 is SGHTA and CDR2 FQGNSA. There are 15 residues in the CDR3. The CDR3 protein is CASSLGQGMNTEAFF. The CDR3 nucleotides are TGTGCCAGCAGCTTAGGACAGGGGATGAACACTGAAGCTTTCTTT.

The rearrangement links TRBV30 to TRBJ2-2; perhaps TRBD1 as D (5 bases). The germline gives CDR1 GTSNPN, CDR2 SVGIG (reference sequence). The CDR3 runs to 13 residues. Trimming pared 4 bases from V and 7 bases from J, leaving 13 bases between. The CDR3 sequence is CAWIQVQGGELFF. The CDR3 nucleotides are TGTGCCTGGATCCAGGTGCAGGGCGGGGAGCTGTTTTTT.

This clone is a singleton in its sample. The rearrangement uses TRBV7-8 and TRBJ1-1, with TRBD1 identical over 7 bases. Germline V gene data show CDR1 as SGHVS and CDR2 as FQNEAQ. The CDR3 runs to 13 residues. V was pared by 4 bases and J by 5 bases, with 4 bases of the junction left unmatched. The CDR3 sequence: CASSSPGGTEAFF. The CDR3 nucleotides read TGTGCCAGCAGCTCACCAGGGGGGACTGAAGCTTTCTTT. Drawing the rest from reference TRBV7-8 and TRBJ1-1, the complete variable domain is GAGVSQSPRYKVAKRGQDVALRCDPISGHVSLFWYQQALGQGPEFLTYFQNEAQLDKSGLPSDRFFAERPEGSVSTLKIQRTQQEDSAVYLCASSSPGGTEAFFGQGTRLTVV.

The rearrangement links TRBV3-1 (or the pseudogene TRBV3-2) to TRBJ2-2; TRBD1 matches 8 bases. V trimming: 0 bases; J trimming: 3 bases; junction bases outside the gene matches: 3. This CDR3 contains 16 residues. Germline V gene sequence: CDR1 LGHDT, CDR2 YNNKEL (reference sequence). The CDR3 coding sequence is TGTGCCAGCAGCCAAGACGCACAGGGGGACACCGGGGAGCTGTTTTTT. Its translation: CASSQDAQGDTGELFF.

This clone was recorded a few times. This chain links TRBV7-3 with TRBJ2-5; 8 nucleotides agree with TRBD2. CDR3 length: 15 amino acids. The V and J ends lost 5 bases and 4 bases, in that order; junction bases with no gene match: 9. CDR1 is SGHTA, CDR2 FQGTGA, per germline. DNA of the CDR3: TGTGCCAGCAGCGACGGGGGGGCTCTGGTAGAGACCCAGTACTTC. It specifies CASSDGGALVETQYF.

This clone was seen a single time. The rearrangement uses TRBV3-1 (or the pseudogene TRBV3-2) and TRBJ1-2; tentative D call: TRBD1 (5 bases). With 1 base removed from V and 5 bases from J, the gap between germline ends came to 14 bases. CDR3 length: 15 residues. Germline V gives CDR1 LGHDT, CDR2 YNNKEL (reference sequence). The CDR3 protein is CASSQGGVGAYGYTF. CDR3 nucleotide sequence: TGTGCCAGCAGCCAAGGGGGCGTTGGGGCTTATGGCTACACCTTC.

The sample holds one count of this clone. The gene calls are TRBV11-2 and TRBJ1-2; possible D gene TRBD1, 5 bases. The V end lost 5 bases, the J end lost 4 bases, and 14 bases lay between the germline ends. CDR1 is SGHAT, CDR2 FQNNGV, per germline. The CDR3 sequence is 14 residues long. The CDR3 DNA reads as TGTGCCAGCAGCCCCCACATTGACAGCTATGGCTACACCTTC. Protein: CASSPHIDSYGYTF.

The chain has TRBV5-1 and TRBJ2-3, with D unresolved. Trimming stripped 0 bases from V and 4 bases from J, with 15 bases between. CDR1 is SGHRS, CDR2 YFSETQ, per germline. The CDR3 runs 16 residues. CDR3 nucleotide sequence: TGCGCCAGCAGCTTGGGTTCTAACCCTCCCGCAGATACGCAGTATTTT. Protein product: CASSLGSNPPADTQYF.

This clone was observed once. The V gene is TRBV5-4, the J gene TRBJ1-1; the D gene is possibly TRBD1 (5 bases). CDR3 length: 15 residues. V was shortened by 2 bases and J by 3 bases, with 14 bases between the two germline ends. CDR1 is SGHNT, CDR2 YYREEE, per germline (reference sequence). The CDR3 bases are TGTGCCAGCAGCTTTATTAGTCCAGGGCACACTGAAGCTTTCTTT. It is translated as CASSFISPGHTEAFF.

This chain joins TRBV5-4 and TRBJ2-5; 7 positions agree with TRBD1. The germline CDR1 and CDR2 sequences are SGHNT and YYREEE (reference sequence). This CDR3 has 14 residues. With V trimmed by 0 bases and J by 3 bases, 2 bases remained unmatched. The CDR3 sequence: CASSLGGTEETQYF. The CDR3 bases are TGTGCCAGCAGCTTGGGTGGGACAGAAGAGACCCAGTACTTC. The full variable domain, completed using reference TRBV5-4 and TRBJ2-5, is ETGVTQSPTHLIKTRGQQVTLRCSSQSGHNTVSWYQQALGQGPQFIFQYYREEENGRGNFPPRFSGLQFPNYSSELNVNALELDDSALYLCASSLGGTEETQYFGPGTRLLVL.

This sequence joins TRBV30 and TRBJ2-1, with no clear D. Germline-derived CDR1 and CDR2 are GTSNPN and SVGIG (reference sequence). There are 15 residues in the CDR3. V lost 0 bases and J lost 2, with 11 bases in between. The DNA of the CDR3 is TGTGCCTGGAGTGTCAGCCTAGGAACCTACAATGAGCAGTTCTTC. Protein: CAWSVSLGTYNEQFF.

V gene TRBV19 combines with J gene TRBJ2-1; 8 bases align to TRBD2. Trimming cost V 2 bases and J 7 bases; bases outside gene matches: 10. This CDR3 is 16 amino acids long. The germline V gene has CDR1 LNHDA and CDR2 SQIVND (reference sequence). The CDR3 loop reads CASSISSPAGGNEQFF. CDR3 nucleotide sequence: TGTGCCAGTAGTATATCATCTCCCGCGGGGGGTAATGAGCAGTTCTTC.

The chain employs TRBV13 and TRBJ2-5, with 10 positions matching TRBD1. Germline V gives CDR1 PRHDT, CDR2 FYEKMQ (reference sequence). Unmatched junction bases numbered 4, after V lost 3 bases and J lost 6 bases. The CDR3 has 14 amino acids. The CDR3 DNA reads as TGTGCCAGCAGCTTCGGACAGGGGGTGAAGACCCAGTACTTC. Translation: CASSFGQGVKTQYF.

The chain uses TRBV28 and TRBJ2-1; tentative D call: TRBD2 (7 bases). This CDR3 comprises 15 residues. Trimming removed 6 bases at V and 7 bases at J, with 19 bases between. Germline V gives CDR1 MDHEN, CDR2 SYDVKM. In DNA, the CDR3 is TGTGCCAGCAGGAGCCCGGGGGGCCCCCCTAATGAGCAGTTCTTC. Amino acids: CASRSPGGPPNEQFF.

CDR3 sequence: CASSQSGTSSYEQYF. The DNA for the CDR3 is TGTGCCAGCAGCCAAAGCGGGACTTCATCCTACGAGCAGTACTTC. J is TRBJ2-7 and V is TRBV7-2, with 7 nucleotides matching TRBD2. CDR1 and CDR2 (germline): SGHTA, FQGNSA. V shed 5 bases and J 1 base; nucleotides not matched to a gene: 8. This CDR3 is built from 15 residues.